Presented here are 23 T cell receptor beta chains from one specimen sequenced in a study of beta chain features in type 1 diabetes. Sequenced material consisted of expressed TCRB transcripts (all of the isolated RNA was reverse transcribed). Assay: immunoSEQ multiplex PCR; the TCRdb copy retains only in-frame clones and omits some. The sample has roughly 500,000 clones, roughly an eighth seen once; the top ten hold approximately 0.045%. The source material was naive CD4+ T cells from blood. The receptor source for this set is a woman aged 18-29 years in good health.

This clone was detected a few times. The genes are TRBV4-3 and TRBJ2-4; a weak D match, TRBD2 (5 bases). V lost 8 bases to trimming and J lost 9 bases, with 14 bases between them. The CDR3 consists of 12 residues. Germline V gives CDR1 LGHNA, CDR2 YSLEER. DNA of the CDR3: TGCGCCAGCGGAGAGAGGGCCGGCATTCAGTACTTC. It yields the protein CASGERAGIQYF.

The chain has TRBV11-1 and TRBJ2-1; unclear D gene. This CDR3 has 12 residues. Per germline, CDR1 SGHAT and CDR2 FQDESV (reference sequence). V shed 5 bases and J shed 6 bases, with 8 bases lying between them. The CDR3 nucleotides are TGTGCCAGCAGCCCTCGTCGCAATGAGCAGTTCTTC. Translation gives CASSPRRNEQFF.

The chain carries TRBV4-2 and TRBJ1-2; D is perhaps TRBD1 (6 bases). Trimming shortened V by 4 bases and J by 4 bases, and 13 bases separated the two germline ends. This CDR3 is built from 14 residues. Germline lookup yields CDR1 LGHNA and CDR2 YNFKEQ. The CDR3 loop reads CASSRPGTTYGYTF. DNA for the CDR3: TGTGCCAGCAGCCGTCCCGGGACAACCTATGGCTACACCTTC.

The chain joins TRBV11-2 to TRBJ2-7; TRBD1 matches at 8 bases. CDR1 and CDR2 from the germline V gene are SGHAT and FQNNGV. V was pared by 7 bases and J by 4 bases, with 6 bases of the junction left unmatched. The CDR3 is made up of 13 amino acids. The CDR3 is CASTLTGVYEQYF. In nucleotides, the CDR3 is TGTGCCAGCACCTTGACAGGGGTATACGAGCAGTACTTC.

The CDR3 loop reads CASSHGGSLYEQYF. As DNA, the CDR3 is TGTGCCAGCAGCCACGGGGGCTCGCTCTACGAGCAGTACTTC. The chain links TRBV9 to TRBJ2-7; D may match TRBD1 or TRBD2 (6 bases each). Germline values: CDR1 SGDLS, CDR2 YYNGEE. The CDR3 loop spans 14 amino acids. Trimming took off 4 bases at V and 3 bases at J, with 14 bases between the two ends.

The CDR3 reads CASRLVTAGNEQFF. CDR3 nucleotides: TGCGCCAGCAGACTAGTAACGGCGGGGAATGAGCAGTTCTTC. V and J are TRBV5-1 and TRBJ2-1; a weak D match, TRBD2 (6 bases). The CDR3 is made up of 14 amino acids. Germline-derived CDR1 and CDR2 are SGHRS and YFSETQ. The V and J ends lost 5 bases and 7 bases respectively, with 16 bases between them. Based on the CDR3 plus reference TRBV5-1 and TRBJ2-1, the full variable domain is KAGVTQTPRYLIKTRGQQVTLSCSPISGHRSVSWYQQTPGQGLQFLFEYFSETQRNKGNFPGRFSGRQFSNSRSEMNVSTLELGDSALYLCASRLVTAGNEQFFGPGTRLTVL.

This clone has more than one count but fewer than ten. This chain's CDR3 is CASRWARGVYEQYF. As DNA, the CDR3 is TGTGCCAGCAGGTGGGCGAGGGGGGTCTACGAGCAGTACTTC. This sequence joins TRBV6-5 and TRBJ2-7; D is perhaps TRBD1 or TRBD2 (6 bases each). CDR3 size: 14 residues. Trimming stripped 6 bases from V and 3 bases from J, with 15 bases between. Germline V CDR1 and CDR2: MNHEY, SVGAGI.

A word on this clone: This same CDR3 is encoded by further DNA sequences in the sample. This chain joins TRBV18 and TRBJ2-3; D is uncertain. The V and J ends lost 6 bases and 5 bases respectively, with 6 bases between them. The CDR3 has 11 amino acids. Germline loops: CDR1 KGHSH, CDR2 LQKENI. DNA of the CDR3: TGTGCCAGCTCTCCCGTAGATACGCAGTATTTT. Translated: CASSPVDTQYF. Full variable domain (remainder filled in from reference TRBV18 and TRBJ2-3): NAGVMQNPRHLVRRRGQEARLRCSPMKGHSHVYWYRQLPEEGLKFMVYLQKENIIDESGMPKERFSAEFPKEGPSILRIQQVVRGDSAAYFCASSPVDTQYFGPGTRLTVL.

This CDR3 reads CASSRDGYTGELFF. The DNA for the CDR3 is TGTGCCAGCAGCCGGGACGGATACACCGGGGAGCTGTTTTTT. This sequence joins TRBV9 and TRBJ2-2, with D perhaps TRBD1 or TRBD2 (5 bases each). V was shortened by 4 bases and J by 3 bases, with 10 bases between the two germline ends. Germline CDR1 reads SGDLS; CDR2 reads YYNGEE. This CDR3 contains 14 residues.

The V call is TRBV5-6, the J call TRBJ2-1; D unclear. With 2 bases removed from V and 4 bases from J, the gap between germline ends came to 13 bases. Germline V lookup: CDR1 SGHDT, CDR2 YYEEEE. The CDR3 is 15 amino acids. CDR3 sequence reads: CASSFRRSNYNEQFF. The CDR3 coding sequence is TGTGCCAGCAGCTTCCGAAGGTCGAATTACAATGAGCAGTTCTTC.

This clone was observed a few times. One end of the junction is discordant with germline, which a read error may explain. Other DNA variants within this sample encode the same CDR3. The V and J genes are TRBV29-1 and TRBJ2-4; 7 nucleotides align to TRBD2. Per germline, CDR1 SQVTM and CDR2 ANQGSEA. The CDR3 is made up of 17 amino acids. The CDR3 spells CSVEDKQSGGAGNIQYF. The CDR3 nucleotides read TGCAGCGTGGAAGACAAACAATCGGGGGGAGCGGGAAACATTCAGTACTTC.

This CDR3 is CSVVRGGYGYTF. CDR3 nucleotide sequence: TGCAGCGTTGTCAGGGGTGGGTATGGCTACACCTTC. V is TRBV29-1 and J is TRBJ1-2, with D perhaps matching TRBD1 (6 bases). The CDR3 is 12 amino acids. Germline lookup yields CDR1 SQVTM and CDR2 ANQGSEA. The ends were cut back, 4 bases at V and 5 bases at J, with 11 bases in the middle.

J is TRBJ2-3 and V is TRBV7-2; D is perhaps TRBD2 (5 bases). Germline V gene lookup returns CDR1 SGHTA and CDR2 FQGNSA. V lost 4 bases to trimming and J lost 3 bases, with 11 bases between them. The CDR3 has 14 amino acids. CDR3 coding DNA: TGTGCCAGCAGCTCGGTACTAGGGACAGATACGCAGTATTTT. It yields the protein CASSSVLGTDTQYF.

The gene calls are TRBV15 and TRBJ2-1, with D tentatively TRBD1 (6 bases). The V gene lost 3 bases and the J gene lost 11 bases, with 14 bases spanning the gap. This CDR3 has 13 amino acids. Germline assignment: CDR1 LNHNV and CDR2 YYDKDF (reference sequence). The chain's CDR3 is CATSSGQTPKQFF. CDR3 coding DNA: TGTGCCACCAGCAGTGGACAGACTCCTAAGCAGTTCTTC.

The chain recombines TRBV11-3 with TRBJ2-5; the match to TRBD2 covers 8 bases. The J segment lost 7 bases and the V segment lost 6 bases, leaving 10 bases of the junction unmatched. The CDR3 spans 14 residues. Looked up from germline, CDR1 is SGHNT and CDR2 is YENEEA. Here the CDR3 reads CASSSQGLAGTQYF. The CDR3, as DNA: TGTGCCAGCAGTTCTCAAGGACTAGCTGGGACCCAGTACTTC.

Only a few counts were recorded for this clone. The V and J genes are TRBV7-8 and TRBJ2-7, with D unclear. V was cut by 2 bases and J by 7 bases, with 15 bases left in between. This CDR3 contains 14 residues. CDR1 SGHVS and CDR2 FQNEAQ come from the germline V gene. The CDR3 coding sequence is TGTGCCAGCAGCTTACGAGAAACAGCTTGGGAGCAGTACGTC. Its protein is CASSLRETAWEQYV.

This chain joins TRBV13 and TRBJ1-4; D is unclear. Germline loops: CDR1 PRHDT, CDR2 FYEKMQ (reference sequence). CDR3 length: 23 amino acids. Trimming cost V 3 bases and J 0 bases, with 32 bases left between them. CDR3 nucleotide sequence: TGTGCCAGCAGCTTTAACCCCGGGTGGTGGCAAGACAAAGCGGGGACAACTAATGAAAAACTGTTTTTT. It translates to CASSFNPGWWQDKAGTTNEKLFF.

The genes are TRBV29-1 and TRBJ2-3; 10 bases are a match to TRBD1. V was clipped by 6 bases and J by 4 bases; unmatched bases: 10. This CDR3 is built from 15 residues. CDR1 is SQVTM, CDR2 ANQGSEA, per germline. CDR3 DNA sequence: TGCAGCGTCGCCGACAGGGGGCGATCGGCAGATACGCAGTATTTT. This encodes CSVADRGRSADTQYF.

This rearrangement joins TRBV5-1 to TRBJ2-3; D is ambiguous. Between the trimmed V and J ends, which lost 2 bases and 0 bases, there was a span of 7 bases. There are 14 residues in the CDR3. The germline V gene has CDR1 SGHRS and CDR2 YFSETQ. The DNA of the CDR3 is TGCGCCAGCAGCTTATACGGAAGCACAGATACGCAGTATTTT. As protein: CASSLYGSTDTQYF. The whole variable domain, remainder taken from reference TRBV5-1 and TRBJ2-3, is KAGVTQTPRYLIKTRGQQVTLSCSPISGHRSVSWYQQTPGQGLQFLFEYFSETQRNKGNFPGRFSGRQFSNSRSEMNVSTLELGDSALYLCASSLYGSTDTQYFGPGTRLTVL.

The sample holds a few counts of this clone. The genes are TRBV10-3 and TRBJ1-5; D not resolved. Germline-derived CDR1 and CDR2 are ENHRY and SYGVKD. This CDR3 has 13 residues. V was shortened by 4 bases and J by 3 bases, with 7 bases between the two germline ends. The CDR3 loop reads CAISGDLNQPQHF. CDR3 coding DNA: TGTGCCATCAGTGGAGACCTCAATCAGCCCCAGCATTTT.

This clone occurred many times. The chain carries TRBV9 and TRBJ2-1, with 8 bases identical to TRBD2. The CDR3 contains 16 residues. Germline V CDR1 and CDR2: SGDLS, YYNGEE. V trimming: 0 bases; J trimming: 1 base; junction bases outside the gene matches: 3. CDR3 DNA sequence: TGTGCCAGCAGCGTAGTAGCGGGACTGTCCTACAATGAGCAGTTCTTC. Translation gives CASSVVAGLSYNEQFF.

This chain connects TRBV28 to TRBJ2-7; 9 bases are a match to TRBD1. V lost 5 bases, J lost 5 bases, and 10 bases stayed unmatched. Germline V CDR1 and CDR2: MDHEN, SYDVKM. CDR3 length equals 15 residues. The CDR3 here is CASSPWGTGTDEQYF. The CDR3, as DNA: TGTGCCAGCAGTCCCTGGGGGACAGGGACCGACGAGCAGTACTTC.

The V gene is TRBV29-1, the J gene TRBJ2-5; D tentatively reads TRBD1 or TRBD2 (6 bases each). The CDR3 spans 13 residues. CDR1 and CDR2 from the germline V gene are SQVTM and ANQGSEA. V lost 2 bases and J 2 bases, leaving 9 bases between the germline ends. The CDR3: CSVERGPQETQYF. The CDR3 bases are TGCAGCGTTGAACGGGGGCCTCAAGAGACCCAGTACTTC.